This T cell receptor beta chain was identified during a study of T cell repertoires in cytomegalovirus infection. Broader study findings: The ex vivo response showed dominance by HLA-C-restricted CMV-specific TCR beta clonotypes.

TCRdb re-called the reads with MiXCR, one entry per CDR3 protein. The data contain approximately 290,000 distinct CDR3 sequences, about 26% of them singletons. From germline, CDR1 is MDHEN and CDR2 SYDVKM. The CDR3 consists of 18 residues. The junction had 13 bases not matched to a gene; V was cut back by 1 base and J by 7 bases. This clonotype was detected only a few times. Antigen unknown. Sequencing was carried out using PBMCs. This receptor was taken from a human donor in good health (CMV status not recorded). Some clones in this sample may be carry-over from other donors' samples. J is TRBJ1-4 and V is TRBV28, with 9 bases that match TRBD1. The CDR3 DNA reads TGTGCCAGCAGTTTATTGACCGGGACAGGGATTGGCGGTGAAAAACTGTTTTTT. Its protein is CASSLLTGTGIGGEKLFF.